A single sample is the source of the 16 T cell receptor beta chains below, sequenced in a study of vaccination and CD4 T cells after COVID-19. The Oncomine TCR Beta short-read assay was applied to DNA of cultured CD4+ T cells. TCRdb reanalysed the PCR reads using MiXCR and keeps one entry per CDR3 protein. Among 17,000 or so distinct CDR3 sequences listed, roughly 30% were seen once. These receptors' targets are unknown. Stated treatment: approximately 10-day PBMC culture with coronavirus spike peptide pools or control peptides (ViraFEST assay). Sequenced: cultured CD4+ T cells from blood. Every receptor here comes from a human donor with COVID-19.

This clonotype was found a few times. The junction shows a germline mismatch at one end, possibly a read error. The CDR3 region has the DNA TGTGCCACCAACTCAGGGACGGTCAATGAGCCCCAGCATTTT. Amino acid sequence: CATNSGTVNEPQHF. The chain joins TRBV15 to TRBJ1-5; tentatively, D is TRBD1 (5 bases). In germline, CDR1 is LNHNV, CDR2 YYDKDF (reference sequence). This CDR3 has 14 residues.

V usage is TRBV30 and J usage is TRBJ1-1, with D perhaps TRBD1 (5 bases). Germline-derived CDR1 and CDR2 are GTSNPN and SVGIG (reference sequence). The CDR3 loop spans 13 amino acids. Trimming stripped 1 base from V and 3 bases from J, with 9 bases between. The CDR3 sequence: CAWSGTWDTEAFF. In DNA form, the CDR3 reads TGTGCCTGGAGTGGGACATGGGACACTGAAGCTTTCTTT. The full variable domain, completed using reference TRBV30 and TRBJ1-1, is SQTIHQWPATLVQPVGSPLSLECTVEGTSNPNLYWYRQAAGRGLQLLFYSVGIGQISSEVPQNLSASRPQDRQFILSSKKLLLSDSGFYLCAWSGTWDTEAFFGQGTRLTVV.

This clonotype was observed a single time. V and J are TRBV20-1 and TRBJ2-1; D gene ambiguous. V shed 4 bases and J shed 1 base, with 8 bases lying between them. The length of the CDR3 is 13 residues. Germline CDR1 reads DFQATT; CDR2 reads SNEGSKA (reference sequence). For the CDR3, the DNA is TGCAGTGCTAATCTAGGTTCCTACAATGAGCAGTTCTTC. Translation: CSANLGSYNEQFF.

This clonotype was observed a handful of times. J is TRBJ1-3 and V is TRBV20-1; TRBD1 agrees at 9 bases. Germline V lookup: CDR1 DFQATT, CDR2 SNEGSKA (reference sequence). This CDR3 has 14 residues. The V segment lost 5 bases and the J segment 3 bases; nucleotides outside the gene matches: 5. The CDR3, as DNA: TGCAGTGCTGGGACAGGGTATGGTGGAAACACCATATATTTT. It specifies CSAGTGYGGNTIYF.

This clonotype showed up just a few times. The chain combines TRBV9 with TRBJ1-5; maybe TRBD1 (6 bases). V lost 0 bases to trimming and J lost 1 base, with 8 bases between them. This CDR3 is built from 15 residues. CDR1 SGDLS and CDR2 YYNGEE come from the germline V gene. The CDR3 region has the DNA TGTGCCAGCAGCGTAGGGCAGGGGAGCAATCAGCCCCAGCATTTT. This codes for CASSVGQGSNQPQHF.

This chain joins TRBV7-3 and TRBJ2-3, with D unclear. The CDR3 runs 12 residues. V lost 3 bases to trimming and J lost 3 bases, with 4 bases between them. Germline loops: CDR1 SGHTA, CDR2 FQGTGA. The CDR3 loop reads CASSLSTDTQYF. Here the CDR3 DNA reads TGTGCCAGCAGCTTGAGTACAGATACGCAGTATTTT.

This clonotype was recorded a few times. J is TRBJ2-4 and V is TRBV7-2; 9 bases are shared with TRBD1. The CDR3 runs 18 residues. CDR1 and CDR2 (germline): SGHTA, FQGNSA. The ends lost 5 bases at V and 2 bases at J; junction bases unmatched: 13. DNA for the CDR3: TGTGCCAGCAGCGACGGGACAGGGTTGGGTGTAACCAAAAACATTCAGTACTTC. Encoded protein: CASSDGTGLGVTKNIQYF.

The chain combines TRBV12-3 or TRBV12-4 with TRBJ2-5, with D possibly TRBD2 on 7 matching bases. V lost 3 bases to trimming and J lost 5 bases, with 10 bases between them. The CDR3 runs 13 residues. The CDR3 spells CASSFGGPETQYF. CDR3 bases: TGTGCCAGCAGTTTCGGGGGGCCGGAGACCCAGTACTTC.

V usage is TRBV5-4 and J usage is TRBJ2-1; D uncertain. The CDR3 totals 14 residues. Trimming pared 4 bases from V and 2 bases from J, leaving 10 bases between. Germline values: CDR1 SGHNT, CDR2 YYREEE (reference sequence). The CDR3 DNA reads TGTGCCAGCAGCCCCGACTTGGCCTACAATGAGCAGTTCTTC. Translated: CASSPDLAYNEQFF. Together with reference TRBV5-4 and TRBJ2-1, the CDR3 gives the full variable domain: ETGVTQSPTHLIKTRGQQVTLRCSSQSGHNTVSWYQQALGQGPQFIFQYYREEENGRGNFPPRFSGLQFPNYSSELNVNALELDDSALYLCASSPDLAYNEQFFGPGTRLTVL.

V gene TRBV11-2 combines with J gene TRBJ2-1; tentatively, D is TRBD1 or TRBD2 (5 bases each). This CDR3 is built from 15 residues. Germline CDR1 SGHAT, CDR2 FQNNGV. The V end lost 3 bases, the J end lost 5 bases, and 14 bases lay between the germline ends. The CDR3 region has the DNA TGTGCCAGCAGCTTCAATTGGGACGGACACAATGAGCAGTTCTTC. This sequence encodes CASSFNWDGHNEQFF. Together with reference TRBV11-2 and TRBJ2-1, the CDR3 gives the full variable domain: EAGVAQSPRYKIIEKRQSVAFWCNPISGHATLYWYQQILGQGPKLLIQFQNNGVVDDSQLPKDRFSAERLKGVDSTLKIQPAKLEDSAVYLCASSFNWDGHNEQFFGPGTRLTVL.

This clonotype has just a few counts. J is TRBJ1-2 and V is TRBV5-1, with D unclear. This CDR3 region has 14 residues. V lost 1 base to trimming and J lost 4 bases, with 11 bases between them. Germline lookup yields CDR1 SGHRS and CDR2 YFSETQ. CDR3 residues: CASSLSRDVYGYTF. The CDR3 DNA reads TGCGCCAGCAGCTTGTCCCGTGACGTCTATGGCTACACCTTC.

The V gene is TRBV21-1, the J gene TRBJ1-1; TRBD1, the table's D call, was not compared with the DNA. TRBV21-1 is marked as a pseudogene. This CDR3 has 16 residues. The CDR3 loop is CASSPPVDSMNTEAFF. As DNA, the CDR3 is TGTGCCAGCAGCCCCCCGGTGGACAGCATGAACACTGAAGCTTTCTTT.

This sequence joins TRBV2 and TRBJ1-2; D not resolved. V lost 6 bases, J lost 1 base, and 9 bases lay in between. Germline V gene lookup returns CDR1 SNHLY and CDR2 FYNNEI. The CDR3 is 13 residues long. In DNA form, the CDR3 reads TGTGCCAGCAGAACGGAAGTTAACTATGGCTACACCTTC. As protein: CASRTEVNYGYTF.

V gene TRBV6-4 combines with J gene TRBJ1-1; D may be TRBD1 (5 bases). There are 13 residues in the CDR3. V was shortened by 5 bases and J by 6 bases, with 13 bases between the two germline ends. Germline CDR1 and CDR2: MRHNA and SNTAGT. This CDR3 reads CASSRDSGAEAFF. The CDR3 nucleotides read TGTGCCAGCAGTCGGGACTCAGGCGCTGAAGCTTTCTTT.

V and J are TRBV7-2 and TRBJ1-5; TRBD1 matches 11 bases. There are 15 residues in the CDR3. After removal of 5 bases from V and 7 bases from J, the junction contained 7 bases not matched to a gene. Germline V gives CDR1 SGHTA, CDR2 FQGNSA. The CDR3 DNA follows: TGTGCCAGCAGCCCAGGACAGGGGGCGGTGCAGCCCCAGCATTTT. Protein product: CASSPGQGAVQPQHF.

V is TRBV11-1 and J is TRBJ2-3; D ambiguous. The V end was cut by 2 bases, the J end by 2 bases, with 8 bases between. The CDR3 loop spans 14 amino acids. The germline V gene encodes CDR1 SGHAT and CDR2 FQDESV (reference sequence). CDR3 sequence: CASSLYPPTDTQYF. DNA for the CDR3: TGTGCCAGCAGCTTATATCCCCCCACAGATACGCAGTATTTT.